This T cell receptor (beta chain) was recovered during a study of response to subunit inactivated influenza vaccine. TCRdb recomputed calls from the RT-PCR reads with MiXCR, one row per CDR3 protein. The repertoire holds approximately 500,000 distinct CDR3 sequences, with 13% as singletons. This CDR3 has 12 residues. Trimming stripped 5 bases from V and 4 bases from J, with 8 bases between. Germline-derived CDR1 and CDR2 are LNHNV and YYDKDF (reference sequence). There are a few counts of this clonotype. The antigen is not known. Regarding the study as a whole: The authors suggested that every seasonal influenza vaccination recruits few new T cells.

This clonotype was obtained from a man aged 45-65 years who received an inactivated influenza vaccine. The source material was PBMCs from blood, sampled about 40 days after vaccination. The V and J genes are TRBV15 and TRBJ2-5; TRBD1 or TRBD2 may be the D gene (5 bases each). For the CDR3, the DNA is TGTGCCACCAGCTTGGGGGTAGAGACCCAGTACTTC. It translates to CATSLGVETQYF.